This TCR beta chain was profiled in a study of blood T cell repertoires in COVID-19. The overall study: In each case, the material was cDNA or gDNA derived from T cells, B-cell-depleted T cells, or PBMCs.

Germline assignment: CDR1 GTSNPN and CDR2 SVGIG (reference sequence). The CDR3 runs to 11 residues. J gave up 6 bases and V 7 bases, and 3 bases lay outside the gene matches. TCRdb's copy holds only in-frame clones and misses some; the assay was immunoSEQ multiplex PCR. The sample shows approximately 150,000 clones, around 85% of them seen only once. Sequenced material: peripheral blood. This receptor was identified in a human donor in a cohort sampled during active COVID-19. This chain connects TRBV30 to TRBJ1-2, with 9 positions matching TRBD1. The CDR3 region is CASRTGDGYTF. The CDR3, as DNA: TGTGCCTCCAGGACAGGGGATGGCTACACCTTC.